What follows is one T cell receptor (beta chain) and its context. Its specificity is not known. This entry comes from a study of OX40 agonist ivuxolimab in advanced cancers. In the study overall: Males comprised roughly four fifths of the group, whose mean age was approximately 62 years (range 23 to 79).

Blood sampling took place at baseline, cycle 4 day 1, and cycle 7 day 1. The table came from immunoSEQ multiplex PCR; TCRdb's copy has only in-frame clones and leaves some out. This sample has tens of thousands of clones; about 89% occur once, and the top ten carry around 15%. Whole-study findings and limits: Clones of CD4+ and CD8+ blood T cells grew by week 6 at doses of 0.1 to 3.0 mg/kg.

The clonotype originates from an adult with an advanced solid tumor such as melanoma, head and neck, liver or kidney cancer. The sequences come from CD4+ or CD8+ T cells sorted from blood, collected in a trial of the OX40 agonist ivuxolimab.

CDR3 sequence: CASTGTGVPGELFF. CDR3 coding DNA: TGTGCCAGCACAGGGACAGGGGTGCCCGGGGAGCTGTTTTTT. The chain carries TRBV6-5 and TRBJ2-2; 10 bases fit TRBD1. Germline lookup yields CDR1 MNHEY and CDR2 SVGAGI. CDR3 length: 14 residues. With V trimmed by 7 bases and J by 6 bases, 5 bases remained unmatched.